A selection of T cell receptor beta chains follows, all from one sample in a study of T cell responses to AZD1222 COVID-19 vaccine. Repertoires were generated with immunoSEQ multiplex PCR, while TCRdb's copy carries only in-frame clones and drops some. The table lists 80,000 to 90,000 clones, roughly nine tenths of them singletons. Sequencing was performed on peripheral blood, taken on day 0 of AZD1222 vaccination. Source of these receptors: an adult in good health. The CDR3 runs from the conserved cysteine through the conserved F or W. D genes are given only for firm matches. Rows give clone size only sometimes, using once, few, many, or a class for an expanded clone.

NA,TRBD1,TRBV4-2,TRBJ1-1,TGTGCCAGCAGCCAAGAGGCAGGGGGCTTCACTGAAGCTTTCTTT,CASSQEAGGFTEAFF
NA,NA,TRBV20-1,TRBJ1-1,TGCAGTGCTCCAGTGAACACTGAAGCTTTCTTT,CSAPVNTEAFF
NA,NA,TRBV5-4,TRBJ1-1,TGTGCCAGCAGCTATGGACAGTCGAACACTGAAGCTTTCTTT,CASSYGQSNTEAFF
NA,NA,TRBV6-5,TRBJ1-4,TGTGCCAGCAATAGGGGCGCGGGCAATGAAAAACTGTTTTTT,CASNRGAGNEKLFF
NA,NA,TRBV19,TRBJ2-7,TGTGCCAGTAGTACCGGACTAAACTACTACGAGCAGTACTTC,CASSTGLNYYEQYF
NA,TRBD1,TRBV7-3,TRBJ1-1,TGTGCCAGCAGCTTGGACAGGTATGCGAACACTGAAGCTTTCTTT,CASSLDRYANTEAFF
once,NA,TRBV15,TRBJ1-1,TGTGCCACCAGCAGAGGGAACACTGAAGCTTTCTTT,CATSRGNTEAFF
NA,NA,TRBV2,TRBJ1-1,TGTGCCAGCAGTGAAGGAATGGGGGCACCGATTACGAACACTGAAGCTTTCTTT,CASSEGMGAPITNTEAFF
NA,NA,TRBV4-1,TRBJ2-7,TGCGCCAGCAGCCTCGTCTTCCAGGGCGAGCAGTACTTC,CASSLVFQGEQYF
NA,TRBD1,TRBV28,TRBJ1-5,TGTGCCAGCAGTTCGGACAGGATCGACAATCAGCCCCAGCATTTT,CASSSDRIDNQPQHF
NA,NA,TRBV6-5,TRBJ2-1,TGTGCCAGCAGCGAGGGGGGCTCCTACAATGAGCAGTTCTTC,CASSEGGSYNEQFF
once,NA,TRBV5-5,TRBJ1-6,TGTGCCAGCAGCTTGGACAGAAACTCACCCCTCCACTTT,CASSLDRNSPLHF
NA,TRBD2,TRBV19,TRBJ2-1,TGTGCCACTACCCTAGCGGGGGGCTCCTACAATGAGCAGTTCTTC,CATTLAGGSYNEQFF
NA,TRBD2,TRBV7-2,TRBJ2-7,TGTGCCAGCAGACCGGGACTAGCGACGGACGAGCAGTACTTC,CASRPGLATDEQYF
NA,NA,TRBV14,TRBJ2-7,TGTGCCAGCAGCCAAGGGAGACAGAGTGTGTTC,CASSQGRQSVF
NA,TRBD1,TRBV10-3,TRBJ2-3,TGTGCCATCAGTGAGTCCTCCGGGACAGGGTCTACAGATACGCAGTATTTT,CAISESSGTGSTDTQYF
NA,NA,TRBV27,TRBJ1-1,TGTGCCAGCAGTCTCGGACTAAACACTGAAGCTTTCTTT,CASSLGLNTEAFF
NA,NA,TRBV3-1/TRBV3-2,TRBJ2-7,TGTGCCAGCAGCCAGATGGAGGGGGCGAGTGAGCAGTACTTC,CASSQMEGASEQYF
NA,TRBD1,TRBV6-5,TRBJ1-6,TGTGCCAGCAGTTACGCCTGGGACAGTAATAATTCACCCCTCCACTTT,CASSYAWDSNNSPLHF
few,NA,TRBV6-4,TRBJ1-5,TGTGCCAGCAGTGAACAGGGAGATCAGCCCCAGCATTTT,CASSEQGDQPQHF
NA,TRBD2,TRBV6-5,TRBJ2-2,TGTGTCGCCATGATAAGCGGGAGGGCCTCCGGGGAGCTGTTTTTT,CVAMISGRASGELFF
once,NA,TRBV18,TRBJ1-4,TGTGCCAGCTCACCACGGGGGTCTGAAGGTGAAAAACTGTTTTTT,CASSPRGSEGEKLFF
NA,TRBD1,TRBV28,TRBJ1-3,TGTGCCAGCACCTTTTCGGGAGACAGGGGGACTGGAAACACCATATATTTT,CASTFSGDRGTGNTIYF
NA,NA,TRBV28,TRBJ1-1,TGTGCCAGCAGTTTACCCAGGGAGGCGGACACTGAAGCTTTCTTT,CASSLPREADTEAFF
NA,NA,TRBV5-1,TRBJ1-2,TGCGCCAGCGGGACGGGAAACTATGGCTACACCTTC,CASGTGNYGYTF
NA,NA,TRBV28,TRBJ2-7,TGTGCCAGCAGTCCCAGGGGAGGAACTCAGTTCGAGCAGTACTTC,CASSPRGGTQFEQYF
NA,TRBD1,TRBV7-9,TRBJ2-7,TGTGCCAGCAGCTCCAGGGGGCCCTACGAGCAGTACTTC,CASSSRGPYEQYF
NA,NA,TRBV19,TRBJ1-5,TGTGCCAGTAGTATCAACAATCAGCCCCAGCATTTT,CASSINNQPQHF
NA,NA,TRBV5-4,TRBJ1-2,TGTGCCAGCAGTTCCCCCGCCGCTCCCAGCTATGGCTACACCTTC,CASSSPAAPSYGYTF
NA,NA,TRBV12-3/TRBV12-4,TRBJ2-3,TGTGCCAGCAGACTCTACGATACGCAGTATTTT,CASRLYDTQYF
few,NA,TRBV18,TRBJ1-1,TGTGCCAGCTCACCACCCAACACGGTGAACACTGAAGCTTTCTTT,CASSPPNTVNTEAFF
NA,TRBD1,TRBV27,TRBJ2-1,TGTGCCAGCAGTTCGACAGGGGGCCTTGAGCAGTTCTTC,CASSSTGGLEQFF
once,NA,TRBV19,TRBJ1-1,TGTGCCAGTAGTGTCAGGAACACTGAAGCTTTCTTT,CASSVRNTEAFF
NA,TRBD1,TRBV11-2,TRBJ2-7,TGTGCCAGCAGCTTCCCTTCGGGACAGGGCGTCGATGGGTTCTACGAGCAGTACTTC,CASSFPSGQGVDGFYEQYF
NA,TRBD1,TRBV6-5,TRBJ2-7,TGTGCCAGCAAACCTCCGGGACAGGGCTACGAGCAGTACTTC,CASKPPGQGYEQYF
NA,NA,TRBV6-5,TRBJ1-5,TGTGCCAGCAGCCGACGGCGAAGCAATCAGCCCCAGCATTTT,CASSRRRSNQPQHF
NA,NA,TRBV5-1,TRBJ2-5,TGCGCCAGCAGCTTGGCCTTGGCAGGGAAAGAGACCCAGTACTTC,CASSLALAGKETQYF
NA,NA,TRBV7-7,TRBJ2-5,TGTGCTAGCAGCTTATCATCGGCAGGACAAGAGACCCAGTACTTC,CASSLSSAGQETQYF
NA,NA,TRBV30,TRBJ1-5,TGTGCCTGGAGGGGGGCGGGGGCCGGTCAGCCCCAGCATTTT,CAWRGAGAGQPQHF
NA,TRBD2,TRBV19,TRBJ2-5,TGTGCCGACGGAGTAATGATAGCGGGAGGTCTAGAGACCCAGTACTTC,CADGVMIAGGLETQYF